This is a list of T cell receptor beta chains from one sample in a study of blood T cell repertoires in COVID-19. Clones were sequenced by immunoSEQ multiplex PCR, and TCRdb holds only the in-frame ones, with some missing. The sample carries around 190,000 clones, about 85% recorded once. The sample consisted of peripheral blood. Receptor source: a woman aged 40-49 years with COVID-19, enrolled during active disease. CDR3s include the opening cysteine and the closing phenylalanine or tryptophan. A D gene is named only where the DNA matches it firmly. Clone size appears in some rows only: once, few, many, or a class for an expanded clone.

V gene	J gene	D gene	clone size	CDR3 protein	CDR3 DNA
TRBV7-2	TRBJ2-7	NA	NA	CASSPGAGTREQYF	TGTGCCAGCAGCCCGGGTGCCGGGACACGCGAGCAGTACTTC
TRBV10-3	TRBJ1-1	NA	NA	CAISTVSMNTEAFF	TGTGCCATCAGTACGGTCTCGATGAACACTGAAGCTTTCTTT
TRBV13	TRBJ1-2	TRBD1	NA	CASKTTGRYGYTF	TGTGCCAGCAAAACGACAGGGCGGTATGGCTACACCTTC
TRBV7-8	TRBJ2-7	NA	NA	CASSLLGSSYEQYF	TGTGCCAGCAGCTTGCTAGGTAGCTCCTACGAGCAGTACTTC
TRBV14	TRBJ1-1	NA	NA	CASSQGVNTEAFF	TGTGCCAGCAGCCAAGGAGTGAACACTGAAGCTTTCTTT
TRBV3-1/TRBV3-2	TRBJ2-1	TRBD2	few	CASSQLVSGRIYNEQFF	TGTGCCAGCAGCCAACTCGTTAGCGGGAGGATTTACAATGAGCAGTTCTTC
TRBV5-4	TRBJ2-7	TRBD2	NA	CASSLGTSGGAAEQYF	TGTGCCAGCAGCTTGGGGACTAGCGGGGGGGCTGCCGAGCAGTACTTC
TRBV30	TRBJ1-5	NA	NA	CAWSPPVGGAGNQPQHF	TGTGCCTGGAGCCCCCCCGTAGGGGGGGCTGGCAATCAGCCCCAGCATTTT
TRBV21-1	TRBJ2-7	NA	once	CASRTHRRSYEQYF	TGTGCCAGCAGGACCCACAGGCGATCCTACGAGCAGTACTTC
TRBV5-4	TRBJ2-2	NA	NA	CASSPPGQANTGELFF	TGTGCCAGCAGCCCGCCGGGACAAGCGAACACCGGGGAGCTGTTTTTT
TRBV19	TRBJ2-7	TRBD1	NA	CASSGDRGTYEQYF	TGTGCCAGTAGTGGGGACAGGGGAACCTACGAGCAGTACTTC
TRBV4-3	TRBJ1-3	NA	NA	CASSQDLGNTIYF	TGCGCCAGCAGCCAAGATCTGGGAAACACCATATATTTT
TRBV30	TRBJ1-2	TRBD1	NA	CAQTPEGAIRPVYGYTF	TGTGCACAAACACCGGAGGGGGCGATTCGACCCGTGTATGGCTACACCTTC
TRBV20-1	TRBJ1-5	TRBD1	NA	CSASREGGTGARQPQHF	TGCAGTGCTAGTCGCGAGGGGGGGACAGGGGCACGTCAGCCCCAGCATTTT
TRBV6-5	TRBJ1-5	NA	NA	CASSSGRGNQPQHF	TGTGCCAGCAGTTCCGGGAGGGGCAATCAGCCCCAGCATTTT
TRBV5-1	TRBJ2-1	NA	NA	CASSLGWASSSNEQFF	TGCGCCAGCAGCTTGGGATGGGCCTCTAGCAGCAATGAGCAGTTCTTC
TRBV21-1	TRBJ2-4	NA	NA	CASSKEEGLQPGYF	TGTGCCAGCAGCAAAGAGGAGGGACTTCAGCCGGGGTACTTC
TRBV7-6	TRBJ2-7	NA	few	CASSLELVPAYEQYF	TGTGCCAGCAGCTTGGAACTAGTCCCCGCCTACGAGCAGTACTTC
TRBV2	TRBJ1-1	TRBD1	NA	CASRNSGGAGSTEAFF	TGTGCCAGCAGAAATTCAGGGGGCGCAGGGAGCACTGAAGCTTTCTTT
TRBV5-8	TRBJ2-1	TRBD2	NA	CASSLGLAGYNEQFF	TGTGCCAGCAGCTTGGGACTAGCAGGGTACAATGAGCAGTTCTTC
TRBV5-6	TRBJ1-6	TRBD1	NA	CASSWGDAGTGNSPLHF	TGTGCCAGCAGCTGGGGGGATGCCGGGACAGGTAATTCACCCCTCCACTTT
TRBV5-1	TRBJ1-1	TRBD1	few	CASSIGQGVLNTEAFF	TGCGCCAGCAGCATCGGACAGGGGGTATTGAACACTGAAGCTTTCTTT
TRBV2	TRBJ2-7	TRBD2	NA	CASSDPSGGSYEQYF	TGTGCCAGCAGTGATCCTAGCGGGGGTTCCTACGAGCAGTACTTC
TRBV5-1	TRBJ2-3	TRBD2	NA	CASSSWTSGRTDTQYF	TGCGCCAGCAGCTCCTGGACTAGCGGGAGAACAGATACGCAGTATTTT
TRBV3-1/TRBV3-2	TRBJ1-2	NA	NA	CASSPGHRAVYGYTF	TGTGCCAGCAGCCCGGGCCACAGGGCGGTATATGGCTACACCTTC
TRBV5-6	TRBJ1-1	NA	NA	CASSLSPGKNTEAFF	TGTGCCAGCAGCTTGAGCCCAGGGAAGAACACTGAAGCTTTCTTT
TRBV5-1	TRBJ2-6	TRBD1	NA	CASSFGPGTGVSGANVLTF	TGCGCCAGCAGCTTTGGCCCCGGGACAGGGGTCTCTGGGGCCAACGTCCTGACTTTC
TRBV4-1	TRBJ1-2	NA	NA	CASSQDPRGAMRNRDPYGYTF	TGCGCCAGCAGCCAAGATCCTCGGGGTGCCATGAGAAACAGGGACCCCTATGGCTACACCTTC
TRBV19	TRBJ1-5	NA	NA	CASKPGKNQPQHF	TGTGCCAGTAAGCCGGGGAAGAATCAGCCCCAGCATTTT
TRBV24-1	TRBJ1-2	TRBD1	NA	CATSDSRDSPNSDGYTF	TGTGCCACCAGTGATTCGCGGGACAGCCCAAACAGTGATGGCTACACCTTC
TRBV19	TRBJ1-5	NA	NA	CATLDRPAHQPQHF	TGTGCCACCCTCGACAGGCCCGCACATCAGCCCCAGCATTTT
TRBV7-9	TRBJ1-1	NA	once	CASSLGSGANTEAFF	TGTGCCAGCAGCTTAGGGTCAGGGGCGAACACTGAAGCTTTCTTT
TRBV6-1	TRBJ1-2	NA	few	CASTSQGNYGYTF	TGTGCCAGCACCTCACAGGGTAACTATGGCTACACCTTC
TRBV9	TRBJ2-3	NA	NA	CASTEGDTQYF	TGTGCCAGCACAGAGGGTGACACGCAGTATTTT
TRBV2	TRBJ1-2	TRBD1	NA	CASRLLTGGTNYGYTF	TGTGCCAGCAGGCTACTGACAGGGGGTACTAACTATGGCTACACCTTC
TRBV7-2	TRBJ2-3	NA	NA	CASSLGTIPTDTQYF	TGTGCCAGCAGCTTAGGGACTATCCCCACAGATACGCAGTATTTT
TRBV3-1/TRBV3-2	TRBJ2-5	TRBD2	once	CASSQGTSETQYF	TGTGCCAGCAGCCAGGGGACTAGCGAGACCCAGTACTTC
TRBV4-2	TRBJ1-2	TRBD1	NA	CASSQDKGTGSGYTF	TGTGCCAGCAGCCAAGATAAGGGGACAGGGTCCGGCTACACCTTC
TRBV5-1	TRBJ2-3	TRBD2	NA	CASSLGRGLAGTDTQYF	TGCGCCAGCAGCTTGGGCCGAGGACTAGCGGGCACAGATACGCAGTATTTT
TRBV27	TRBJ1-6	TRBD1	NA	CASSRDRGGNSPLHF	TGTGCCAGCAGCCGGGACAGGGGAGGTAATTCACCCCTCCACTTT
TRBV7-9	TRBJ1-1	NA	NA	CASTSIGQTEAFF	TGTGCCAGCACCTCGATAGGACAAACTGAAGCTTTCTTT
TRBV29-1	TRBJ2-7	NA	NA	CSFWDERQESYEQYF	TGCAGCTTTTGGGACGAGAGACAGGAATCCTACGAGCAGTACTTC
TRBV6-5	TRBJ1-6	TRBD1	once	CASRGGRTFNSPLHF	TGTGCCAGCAGAGGGGGCAGGACATTTAATTCACCCCTCCACTTT
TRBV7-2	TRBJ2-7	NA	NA	CATQAYLAYEQYF	TGTGCCACCCAAGCCTATCTGGCCTACGAGCAGTACTTC
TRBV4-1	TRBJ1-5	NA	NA	CASSQGPGGLNQPQHF	TGCGCCAGCAGCCAAGGCCCCGGGGGTCTAAATCAGCCCCAGCATTTT
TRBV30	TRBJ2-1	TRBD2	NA	CAWALAGVHNEQFF	TGTGCCTGGGCACTAGCGGGAGTCCACAATGAGCAGTTCTTC
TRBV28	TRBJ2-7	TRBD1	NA	CASRQGDFLRYEQYF	TGTGCCAGCAGACAGGGGGACTTTCTTCGCTACGAGCAGTACTTC
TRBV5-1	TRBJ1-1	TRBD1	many	CASRPTGGDLNTEAFF	TGCGCCAGCAGGCCGACAGGGGGCGATCTGAACACTGAAGCTTTCTTT
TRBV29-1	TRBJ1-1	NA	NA	CSVVIPVNTEAFF	TGCAGCGTTGTAATCCCAGTGAACACTGAAGCTTTCTTT
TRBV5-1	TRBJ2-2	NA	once	CASSLGGGRTGELFF	TGCGCCAGCAGCTTGGGAGGGGGAAGGACCGGGGAGCTGTTTTTT
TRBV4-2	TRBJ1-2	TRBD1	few	CASSGEDRAPGGYTF	TGTGCCAGCAGCGGGGAAGACAGGGCTCCGGGAGGCTACACCTTC
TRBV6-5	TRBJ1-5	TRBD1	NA	CASTLGTGQPQHF	TGTGCCAGCACCCTAGGGACAGGGCAGCCCCAGCATTTT
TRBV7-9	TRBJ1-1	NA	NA	CASSLGGAATEAFF	TGTGCCAGCAGCTTAGGGGGCGCGGCCACTGAAGCTTTCTTT
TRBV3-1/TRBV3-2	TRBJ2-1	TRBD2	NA	CASSQSGAEKQFF	TGTGCCAGCAGCCAAAGCGGGGCGGAAAAGCAGTTCTTC